This T cell receptor (beta chain) comes out of a study of blood T cell repertoires in COVID-19. The wider study: Acute and convalescent COVID-19 specimens originated in the United States, Italy and Spain. From T cells, B-cell-depleted T cells, or PBMCs came the material, which was cDNA or gDNA.

Methods used by the authors: Using reference gene primer amplification, nucleated cell counts were estimated. Libraries were prepared by immunoSEQ multiplex PCR; TCRdb keeps only in-frame clonotypes and omits some of them. That table supplies the V and J calls and clone size; D and trimming were determined from the DNA. Of 200,000 to 250,000 clones in the sample, approximately 81% are singletons; the top ten hold approximately 4%. Germline V gene lookup returns CDR1 MNHEY and CDR2 SVGAGI. Trimming at V came to 6 bases and at J to 5 bases, leaving 9 bases not matched to a gene. This CDR3 is 15 amino acids long. This clone has just one count.

Source material: peripheral blood. This TCR was sampled from a woman older than 75 with acute or convalescent COVID-19. This chain joins TRBV6-5 and TRBJ1-5; 8 nucleotides match TRBD1. The CDR3 DNA sequence: TGTGCCAGCAGCCCGACAGGGGCCCGTGATCAGCCCCAGCATTTT. It encodes CASSPTGARDQPQHF.